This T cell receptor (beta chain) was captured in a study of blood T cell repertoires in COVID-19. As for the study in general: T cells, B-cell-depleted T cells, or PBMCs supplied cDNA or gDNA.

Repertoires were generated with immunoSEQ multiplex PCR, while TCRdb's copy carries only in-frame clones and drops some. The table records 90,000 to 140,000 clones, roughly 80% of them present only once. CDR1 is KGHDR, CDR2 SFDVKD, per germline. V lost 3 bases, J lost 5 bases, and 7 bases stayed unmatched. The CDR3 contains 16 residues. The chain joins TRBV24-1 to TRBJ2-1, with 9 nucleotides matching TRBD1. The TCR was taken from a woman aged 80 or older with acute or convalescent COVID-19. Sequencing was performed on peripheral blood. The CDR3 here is CATSDHTGTGNNEQFF. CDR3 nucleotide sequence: TGTGCCACCAGTGATCACACCGGGACAGGGAACAATGAGCAGTTCTTC.